The clone carrying this TCR beta chain appeared a few times. Its matching antigen is unknown. These data come from a study of T cell responses to AZD1222 COVID-19 vaccine. The CDR3 loop spans 15 amino acids. V lost 6 bases and J 4 bases, leaving 16 bases between the germline ends. Germline-derived CDR1 and CDR2 are MDHEN and SYDVKM. Profiling relied on immunoSEQ multiplex PCR, and the TCRdb table lists in-frame clones only, not all of them. The table shows 150,000 to 200,000 clones, with about nine tenths occurring only once. Study outcomes and limitations: CD4 TCRs covered the whole spike, strongest at regions 160-218 and 743-854. Nearly half of spike-specific TCRs reportedly target unmutated variant regions. Most donors were white British and more were female, and clonal diversity was possibly underestimated. Just a handful of AZD1222 recipients tested seropositive at baseline.

The sequenced sample was peripheral blood, obtained 28 days after the second dose of the MenACWY control vaccine. This clonotype was obtained from an adult who received the MenACWY meningococcal vaccine as a control. The gene calls are TRBV28 and TRBJ2-1; maybe TRBD2 (5 bases). The CDR3 DNA reads TGTGCCAGCAGGTCGGGGTCTGGCAATTACAATGAGCAGTTCTTC. Amino acid sequence: CASRSGSGNYNEQFF.